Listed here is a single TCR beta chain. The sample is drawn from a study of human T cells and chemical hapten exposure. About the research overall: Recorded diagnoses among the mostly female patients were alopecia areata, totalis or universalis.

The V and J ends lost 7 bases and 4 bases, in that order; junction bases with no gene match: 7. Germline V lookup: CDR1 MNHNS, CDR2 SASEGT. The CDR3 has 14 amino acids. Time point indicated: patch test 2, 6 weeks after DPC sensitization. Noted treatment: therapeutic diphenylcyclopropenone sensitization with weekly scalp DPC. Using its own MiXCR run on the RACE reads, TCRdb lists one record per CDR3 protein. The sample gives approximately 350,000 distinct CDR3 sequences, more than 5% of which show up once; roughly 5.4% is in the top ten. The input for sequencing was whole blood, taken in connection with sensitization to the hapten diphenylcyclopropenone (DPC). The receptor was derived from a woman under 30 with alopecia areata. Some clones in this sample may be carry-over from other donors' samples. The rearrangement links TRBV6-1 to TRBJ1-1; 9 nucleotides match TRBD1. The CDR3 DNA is TGTGCCAGCAACCTACAGGGGGCTCTCACTGAAGCTTTCTTT. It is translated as CASNLQGALTEAFF.